Following are 8 T cell receptor beta chains from one sample sequenced in a study of blood T cell repertoires in COVID-19. The data were produced by immunoSEQ multiplex PCR, yet TCRdb's version contains in-frame clones alone and is incomplete. The sample has roughly 330,000 clones, 89% seen once. The sequenced material came from peripheral blood. The receptors stem from a man younger than 30 who had recovered from COVID-19.

Remarks on this clone: Distinct nucleotide sequences in the sample also encode this CDR3. V and J are TRBV29-1 and TRBJ1-5; D unresolved. Germline V gives CDR1 SQVTM, CDR2 ANQGSEA. Trimming stripped 4 bases from V and 2 bases from J, with 6 bases between. The CDR3 has 12 amino acids. The CDR3 nucleotides are TGCAGCGTTGGCGGGGGCAATCAGCCCCAGCATTTT. Protein product: CSVGGGNQPQHF.

This clone appeared once. The V call is TRBV5-8, the J call TRBJ2-1; D is perhaps TRBD2 (6 bases). The germline CDR1 and CDR2 sequences are SGHTS and YDEGEE. Trimming cost V 4 bases and J 13 bases, with 18 bases left between them. This CDR3 region has 13 residues. CDR3 in amino acids: CASSRTGVTVQFF. CDR3 in DNA: TGTGCCAGCAGCCGTACGGGGGTCACGGTCCAGTTCTTC.

The gene calls are TRBV28 and TRBJ2-3; 8 bases fit TRBD1. The CDR3 has 17 residues. Germline assignment: CDR1 MDHEN and CDR2 SYDVKM. J was trimmed by 3 bases and V by 5 bases; bases with no gene match: 13. CDR3 in DNA: TGTGCCAGCAGTCCGGCTTCAGGGGGCGGCACGACAGATACGCAGTATTTT. Protein product: CASSPASGGGTTDTQYF.

The V call is TRBV19, the J call TRBJ2-1, with D possibly being TRBD2 (6 bases). V was cut by 4 bases and J by 4 bases, with 8 bases left in between. This CDR3 contains 13 residues. Germline V CDR1 and CDR2: LNHDA, SQIVND (reference sequence). CDR3: CASSTGLYNEQFF. CDR3 coding DNA: TGTGCCAGTAGTACGGGACTTTACAATGAGCAGTTCTTC. The full variable domain, completed using reference TRBV19 and TRBJ2-1, is DGGITQSPKYLFRKEGQNVTLSCEQNLNHDAMYWYRQDPGQGLRLIYYSQIVNDFQKGDIAEGYSVSREKKESFPLTVTSAQKNPTAFYLCASSTGLYNEQFFGPGTRLTVL.

This sequence joins TRBV25-1 and TRBJ2-7; 12 bases map to TRBD1. The V segment lost 4 bases and the J segment 5 bases; nucleotides outside the gene matches: 3. Germline CDR1 reads MGHDK; CDR2 reads SYGVNS. The CDR3 runs to 14 residues. The CDR3, as DNA: TGTGCCAGCAGTGGGGACAGGGGGCTGGACGAGCAGTACTTC. This encodes CASSGDRGLDEQYF.

The rearrangement uses TRBV29-1 and TRBJ1-2; D may be TRBD1 (6 bases). V shed 4 bases and J shed 1 base, with 13 bases lying between them. Per the germline V gene, CDR1 is SQVTM and CDR2 is ANQGSEA. The CDR3 is 14 amino acids. CDR3 in amino acids: CSVARDISNYGYTF. The CDR3 DNA is TGCAGCGTTGCTCGGGACATCAGTAACTATGGCTACACCTTC.

The chain joins TRBV19 to TRBJ1-1; no firm D call. The V gene's germline CDR1 is LNHDA and CDR2 SQIVND (reference sequence). The CDR3 length is 14 residues. Trimming cost V 3 bases and J 7 bases, with 15 bases left between them. CDR3 nucleotide sequence: TGTGCCAGTAGTATGGACCGGGAACTGTATGAAGCTTTCTTT. Encoded protein: CASSMDRELYEAFF.

This rearrangement joins TRBV19 to TRBJ2-2; possibly TRBD1 for D (5 bases). The germline CDR1 and CDR2 sequences are LNHDA and SQIVND (reference sequence). V gave up 4 bases and J gave up 5 bases, with 5 bases separating them. CDR3 length: 12 amino acids. This CDR3 is CASSRQTGELFF. The CDR3 DNA reads TGTGCCAGTAGTAGACAGACCGGGGAGCTGTTTTTT.